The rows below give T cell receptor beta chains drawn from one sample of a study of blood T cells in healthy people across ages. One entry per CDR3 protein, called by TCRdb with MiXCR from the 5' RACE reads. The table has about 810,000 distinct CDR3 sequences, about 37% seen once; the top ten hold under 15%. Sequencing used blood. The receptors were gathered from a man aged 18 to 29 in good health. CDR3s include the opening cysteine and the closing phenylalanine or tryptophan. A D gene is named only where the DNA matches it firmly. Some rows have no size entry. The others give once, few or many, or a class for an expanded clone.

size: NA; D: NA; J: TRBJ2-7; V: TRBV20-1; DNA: TGCAGTGCTAGCGATCCCAGGGACGGTGGGGCCTACGAGCAGTACTTC; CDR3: CSASDPRDGGAYEQYF
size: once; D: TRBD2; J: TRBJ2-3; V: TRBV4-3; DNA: TGCGCCAGCAGCCAAGTTAGCGGGGGGGCGGGAGATACGCAGTATTTT; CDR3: CASSQVSGGAGDTQYF
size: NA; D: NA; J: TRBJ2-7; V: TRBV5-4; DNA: TGTGCCAGCAGCTTGGGTCCCCCCTTGCGGGCTACCCTCTACGAGCAGTACTTC; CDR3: CASSLGPPLRATLYEQYF
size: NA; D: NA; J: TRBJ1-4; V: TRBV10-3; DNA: TGTGCCATCAGTGAATACTCGAGTACAGCGGGGGAAAAACTGTTTTTT; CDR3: CAISEYSSTAGEKLFF
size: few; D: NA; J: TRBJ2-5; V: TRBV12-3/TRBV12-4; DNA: TGTGCCAGCAGTTTAGGATACACGGCTATTCAAGAGACCCAGTACTTC; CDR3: CASSLGYTAIQETQYF
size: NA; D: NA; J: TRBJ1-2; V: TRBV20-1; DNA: TGCAGTGCTAGAGAAGACAAGGCAAAAGGGATCGGCTATGGCTACACCTTC; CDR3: CSAREDKAKGIGYGYTF
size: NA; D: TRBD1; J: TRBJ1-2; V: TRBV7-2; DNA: TGTGCCAGCAGCATATCGGGACAGGGGACTCCTGGCTACACCTTC; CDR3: CASSISGQGTPGYTF
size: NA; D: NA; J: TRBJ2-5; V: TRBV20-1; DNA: TGCATTGCTAGAGGGACGGGGTCAGAGACCCAGTACTTC; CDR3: CIARGTGSETQYF
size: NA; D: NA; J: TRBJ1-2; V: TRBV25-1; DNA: TGTGCCAGCAGTGATGCGGGCAGGGGTCATGGCTACACCTTC; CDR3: CASSDAGRGHGYTF
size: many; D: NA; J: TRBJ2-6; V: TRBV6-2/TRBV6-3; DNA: TGTGCCAGCAGCTTGGGGGCTGGGGCCAACGTCCTGACTTTC; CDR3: CASSLGAGANVLTF
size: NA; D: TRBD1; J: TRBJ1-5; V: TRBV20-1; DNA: TGCAGTGCTAGAGGCGGTAGGGACAGGGGCACCCAGCCCCAGCATTTT; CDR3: CSARGGRDRGTQPQHF
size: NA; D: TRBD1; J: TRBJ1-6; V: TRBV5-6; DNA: TGTGCCAGCAGCTTGGACCCAGGGGGGGGCGAGGCTTCACCCCTCCACTTT; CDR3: CASSLDPGGGEASPLHF
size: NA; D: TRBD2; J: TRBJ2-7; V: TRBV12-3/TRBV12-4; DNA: TGTGCCAGCAGTGTAGCGGGCAACTACGAGCAGTACTTC; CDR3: CASSVAGNYEQYF
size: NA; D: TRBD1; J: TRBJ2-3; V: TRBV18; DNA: TGTGCCAGCTCACCCAACAGGGGTTCGAATACAGATACGCAGTATTTT; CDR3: CASSPNRGSNTDTQYF
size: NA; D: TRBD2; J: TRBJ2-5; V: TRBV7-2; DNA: TGTGCCAGCAGCTCGGTGCGGGGGGATTTGGAGACCCAGTACTTC; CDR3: CASSSVRGDLETQYF
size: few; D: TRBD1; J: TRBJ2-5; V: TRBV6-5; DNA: TGTGCCAGCAGTTACGGACAGGGGCAGGAGACCCAGTACTTC; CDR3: CASSYGQGQETQYF
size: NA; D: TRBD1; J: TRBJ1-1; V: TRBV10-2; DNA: TGCGCCAGCAGGCAGGGGGCTGGAAGTGAAGCTTTCTTT; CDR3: CASRQGAGSEAFF
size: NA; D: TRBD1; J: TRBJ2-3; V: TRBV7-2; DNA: TGTACCAGCAGTGGACAGGGCAAAGACACGCAGTATTTT; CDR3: CTSSGQGKDTQYF
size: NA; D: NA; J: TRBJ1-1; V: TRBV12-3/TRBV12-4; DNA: TGTGCCAGCAGTTTCGGGCAGTCCATGACTGAAGCTTTCTTT; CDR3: CASSFGQSMTEAFF
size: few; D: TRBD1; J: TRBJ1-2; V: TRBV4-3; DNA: TGCGCCAGCAGCCAAGAAGGGGACAGTAACTATGGCTACACCTTC; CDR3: CASSQEGDSNYGYTF
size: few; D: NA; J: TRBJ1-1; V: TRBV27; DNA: TGTGCCAGCCGGGGGGGCGTGGGGCTTAGAGGCACTGAAGCTTTCTTT; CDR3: CASRGGVGLRGTEAFF
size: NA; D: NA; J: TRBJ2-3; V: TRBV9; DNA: TGTGCCAGCAGCGTAGGGAGGGGGAGCACAGATACGCAGTATTTT; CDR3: CASSVGRGSTDTQYF
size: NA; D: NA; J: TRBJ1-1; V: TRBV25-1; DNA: TGTGCCAGCAGTGAATCCCGGGTGCTTGGCGCTGAAGCTTTCTTT; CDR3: CASSESRVLGAEAFF
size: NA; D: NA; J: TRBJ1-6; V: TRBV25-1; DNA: TGTGCCAGCAGTGAAAGGGTTTCAAATTCACCCCTCCACTTT; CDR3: CASSERVSNSPLHF
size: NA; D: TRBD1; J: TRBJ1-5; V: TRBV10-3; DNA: TGTGCCATCAGGCAGGGGGGAGGTCAGCCCCAGCATTTT; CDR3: CAIRQGGGQPQHF
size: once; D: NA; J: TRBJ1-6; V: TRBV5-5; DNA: TGTGCCAGCAGCTTGGCACGGGGTTCGGGCAATTCACCCCTCCACTTT; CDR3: CASSLARGSGNSPLHF